These T cell receptor beta chains were read from a single sample in a study of T cell repertoires in cytomegalovirus infection. The antigens of these receptors remain unknown. TCRdb analysed the reads with MiXCR anew, one entry per CDR3 protein. The sample has some 940,000 distinct CDR3 sequences, around a third seen once. Sample: cultured CD8+ T cells from PBMCs, taken from culture after CMV antigen stimulation. The receptors come from a human donor in good health (CMV status not recorded). Some clones in this sample may be carry-over from other donors' samples. CDR3s include the opening cysteine and the closing phenylalanine or tryptophan.

>TRBV7-9|TRBJ2-1
CASSLPGGNEQFF
>TRBV5-1|TRBJ1-2
CASSPPDPSGYTF
>TRBV6-8|TRBJ2-5
CASSDPERGGETQYF
>TRBV10-3|TRBJ2-7
CAIRTGVEQYF
>TRBV7-9|TRBJ1-2
CASSSWTDYGYTF
>TRBV20-1|TRBJ2-1
CSAFSGTSAGEFF
>TRBV2|TRBJ2-5
CASSRGDETQYF
>TRBV13|TRBJ2-5
CASSLEGQPKETQYF
>TRBV12-3/TRBV12-4|TRBJ2-1
CASSIGQGIEQFF
>TRBV20-1|TRBJ1-2
CSASPRVTNYGYTF
>TRBV6-4|TRBJ2-1
CASSEIGPGLAGEQFF
>TRBV11-2|TRBJ2-3
CASRLSGTQYF
>TRBV9|TRBJ1-4
CASSSNSDRSNEKLFF
>TRBV7-1|TRBJ1-5
CASSCASDRGLNQPQHF
>TRBV9|TRBJ1-5
CASSVDLGNQPQHF
>TRBV5-6|TRBJ2-7
CASSLGQNLALSYEQYF
>TRBV7-9|TRBJ1-2
CASRSGANYGYTF
>TRBV5-1|TRBJ1-2
CASSNYRNWADYGYTF
>TRBV11-2|TRBJ2-3
CASSCWGPGLTLTDTQYF
>TRBV7-6|TRBJ1-4
CASRELQARNEKLFF
>TRBV10-2|TRBJ1-1
CASTDSFEAFF
>TRBV19|TRBJ2-5
CASSINWDRDGRETQYF
>TRBV6-2/TRBV6-3|TRBJ2-5
CASSYPLPAGGTIHQETQYF
>TRBV7-8|TRBJ2-7
CASSPGAAVSYEQYF
>TRBV7-9|TRBJ1-2
CASSPHIPSSNYGYTF
>TRBV6-6|TRBJ2-7
CASSYRAGREQYF
>TRBV29-1|TRBJ2-2
CSVSGNGELFF
>TRBV6-6|TRBJ1-1
CASDYQGMNTEAFF
>TRBV25-1|TRBJ2-5
CASSGLGASETQYF
>TRBV6-5|TRBJ1-1
CASREGIIMNTEAFF
>TRBV19|TRBJ1-1
CASSIRPGLNTEAFF
>TRBV7-9|TRBJ1-3
CASSPSGSPGNTIYF
>TRBV7-2|TRBJ2-6
CASTTSPLGGPGANVLTF
>TRBV6-6|TRBJ1-2
CASSGWGQGGYGYTF
>TRBV20-1|TRBJ1-6
CSARDLGAILNSPLHF
>TRBV19|TRBJ2-1
CASSVLAGGLNNEQFF
>TRBV27|TRBJ1-1
CASSLSGAMRTEAFF
>TRBV6-5|TRBJ2-4
CASSREVTAKNIQYF
>TRBV27|TRBJ1-1
CASSSSWDITEAFF
>TRBV5-3|TRBJ2-7
CASSLAGVREQYF
>TRBV12-3/TRBV12-4|TRBJ2-2
CASGLLRFTGELFF
>TRBV7-1|TRBJ2-3
CASSSKKGADTQYF
>TRBV12-3/TRBV12-4|TRBJ1-5
CASSLRGSDQPQHF
>TRBV5-4|TRBJ1-2
CASSPRLLVGFLYYGYTF
>TRBV7-9|TRBJ1-5
CASSSINEPQHF
>TRBV7-8|TRBJ2-7
CASSLGHKAEQYF
>TRBV24-1|TRBJ1-2
CATRDREGYTF
>TRBV7-9|TRBJ1-2
CASSLGPPSGGGPYGYTF
>TRBV7-6|TRBJ1-4
CASSPQNEKLFF
>TRBV10-3|TRBJ1-5
CAISEPLLPQHF
>TRBV6-5|TRBJ2-1
CASSYSSDSYNEQFF
>TRBV4-1|TRBJ2-1
CASSQFGDDNEQFF
>TRBV10-3|TRBJ2-1
CAISGASGGPNEQFF
>TRBV10-3|TRBJ2-5
CAISETRTGGIKTQYF
>TRBV9|TRBJ2-6
CASSVPFGGTGANVLTF
>TRBV7-6|TRBJ2-1
CASSPGKWGRQRGYEQFF
>TRBV6-2/TRBV6-3|TRBJ1-2
CAIRTGEHGYTF